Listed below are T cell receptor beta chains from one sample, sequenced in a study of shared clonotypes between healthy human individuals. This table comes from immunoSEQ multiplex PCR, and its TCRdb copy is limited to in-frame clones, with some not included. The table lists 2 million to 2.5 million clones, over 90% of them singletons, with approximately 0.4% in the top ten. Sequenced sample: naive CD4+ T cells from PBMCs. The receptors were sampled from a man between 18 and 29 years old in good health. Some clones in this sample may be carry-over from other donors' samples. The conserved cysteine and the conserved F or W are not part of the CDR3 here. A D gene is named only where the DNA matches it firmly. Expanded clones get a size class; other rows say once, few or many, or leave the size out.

cdr3_aa: ASSKTGVSGTEAF
v_call: TRBV7-6
j_call: TRBJ1-1
d_call: TRBD1
clone_size: NA

cdr3_aa: ASSLGQGALGANVLT
v_call: TRBV5-4
j_call: TRBJ2-6
d_call: TRBD1
clone_size: NA

cdr3_aa: ASSLGGESVWYGYT
v_call: TRBV7-2
j_call: TRBJ1-2
d_call: NA
clone_size: NA

cdr3_aa: ASSLGSGSTDTQY
v_call: TRBV7-6
j_call: TRBJ2-3
d_call: TRBD2
clone_size: NA

cdr3_aa: ATFRDRVEQY
v_call: TRBV28
j_call: TRBJ2-7
d_call: TRBD1
clone_size: few

cdr3_aa: ATSRGFLTGGNQPQH
v_call: TRBV15
j_call: TRBJ1-5
d_call: TRBD1
clone_size: NA

cdr3_aa: SVVLTGGSTDTQY
v_call: TRBV29-1
j_call: TRBJ2-3
d_call: TRBD2
clone_size: NA

cdr3_aa: ASSLSDRGTGELF
v_call: TRBV7-6
j_call: TRBJ2-2
d_call: NA
clone_size: NA

cdr3_aa: AWNMGPGEQF
v_call: TRBV30
j_call: TRBJ2-1
d_call: NA
clone_size: NA

cdr3_aa: ASSPTGQNTGELF
v_call: TRBV7-3
j_call: TRBJ2-2
d_call: NA
clone_size: NA

cdr3_aa: ASSSRGTALYGYT
v_call: TRBV5-6
j_call: TRBJ1-2
d_call: TRBD1
clone_size: NA

cdr3_aa: AVSQGANTEAF
v_call: TRBV30
j_call: TRBJ1-1
d_call: TRBD1
clone_size: NA

cdr3_aa: ASSTSGTSGTGELF
v_call: TRBV27
j_call: TRBJ2-2
d_call: TRBD2
clone_size: few

cdr3_aa: ASSRGVGGRGTGELF
v_call: TRBV27
j_call: TRBJ2-2
d_call: TRBD2
clone_size: NA

cdr3_aa: SVEVAQSTDTQY
v_call: TRBV29-1
j_call: TRBJ2-3
d_call: NA
clone_size: NA

cdr3_aa: ASSVLGSGANVLT
v_call: TRBV9
j_call: TRBJ2-6
d_call: NA
clone_size: NA

cdr3_aa: ASSPGPLEGYT
v_call: TRBV7-2
j_call: TRBJ1-2
d_call: NA
clone_size: NA

cdr3_aa: ASSLSPDRQAFNEKLF
v_call: TRBV27
j_call: TRBJ1-4
d_call: NA
clone_size: NA

cdr3_aa: ASSFLPILTTGIGKNIQY
v_call: TRBV5-1
j_call: TRBJ2-4
d_call: TRBD1
clone_size: NA

cdr3_aa: AISEGPGLAHNNEQF
v_call: TRBV10-3
j_call: TRBJ2-1
d_call: TRBD2
clone_size: NA

cdr3_aa: ASSLTGNTEAF
v_call: TRBV25-1
j_call: TRBJ1-1
d_call: NA
clone_size: few

cdr3_aa: ASSEAAAGQETQY
v_call: TRBV2
j_call: TRBJ2-5
d_call: NA
clone_size: NA

cdr3_aa: AWSPAAYEQY
v_call: TRBV30
j_call: TRBJ2-7
d_call: NA
clone_size: NA

cdr3_aa: ASSYDWKDRDRDEQY
v_call: TRBV11-3
j_call: TRBJ2-7
d_call: TRBD1
clone_size: NA

cdr3_aa: ASSGQRTNYGYT
v_call: TRBV6-6
j_call: TRBJ1-2
d_call: NA
clone_size: NA

cdr3_aa: ASSLGSNYNEQF
v_call: TRBV11-2
j_call: TRBJ2-1
d_call: NA
clone_size: NA

cdr3_aa: ASTTGRQSLHLVYGYT
v_call: TRBV27
j_call: TRBJ1-2
d_call: NA
clone_size: NA

cdr3_aa: ASSDRGGETQY
v_call: TRBV2
j_call: TRBJ2-5
d_call: NA
clone_size: few

cdr3_aa: ASSLARRLETQY
v_call: TRBV5-6
j_call: TRBJ2-5
d_call: NA
clone_size: once

cdr3_aa: ASSLTGFGNQPQH
v_call: TRBV27
j_call: TRBJ1-5
d_call: NA
clone_size: NA

cdr3_aa: ASSIPPSDEQY
v_call: TRBV19
j_call: TRBJ2-7
d_call: NA
clone_size: NA

cdr3_aa: ASSPDRDQPQH
v_call: TRBV5-1
j_call: TRBJ1-5
d_call: TRBD1
clone_size: NA

cdr3_aa: ASNEGSSYEQY
v_call: TRBV5-1
j_call: TRBJ2-7
d_call: NA
clone_size: NA

cdr3_aa: ASSLVLDGSYEQY
v_call: TRBV7-6
j_call: TRBJ2-7
d_call: NA
clone_size: NA

cdr3_aa: ASIAEGGRRNEQF
v_call: TRBV2
j_call: TRBJ2-1
d_call: NA
clone_size: NA

cdr3_aa: ASSPGGGIYEQY
v_call: TRBV7-2
j_call: TRBJ2-7
d_call: TRBD2
clone_size: NA

cdr3_aa: ASSWGASGKNTEAF
v_call: TRBV5-1
j_call: TRBJ1-1
d_call: NA
clone_size: NA

cdr3_aa: ASSSSHLYGTTGGLVGNQPQH
v_call: TRBV27
j_call: TRBJ1-5
d_call: TRBD1
clone_size: NA

cdr3_aa: ATAVQRNTEAF
v_call: TRBV19
j_call: TRBJ1-1
d_call: NA
clone_size: NA

cdr3_aa: ASKKDSEYNEQF
v_call: TRBV2
j_call: TRBJ2-1
d_call: NA
clone_size: NA

cdr3_aa: ASSPRVATDTQY
v_call: TRBV18
j_call: TRBJ2-3
d_call: NA
clone_size: NA

cdr3_aa: ASSKNLDLSGTQY
v_call: TRBV6-1
j_call: TRBJ2-5
d_call: NA
clone_size: NA

cdr3_aa: ASSLEQGTEAF
v_call: TRBV7-9
j_call: TRBJ1-1
d_call: NA
clone_size: NA

cdr3_aa: ASSVAGYTEAF
v_call: TRBV9
j_call: TRBJ1-1
d_call: NA
clone_size: NA

cdr3_aa: ASSLDRDEKLF
v_call: TRBV5-6
j_call: TRBJ1-4
d_call: NA
clone_size: once

cdr3_aa: ASSLIPGRGGNEQF
v_call: TRBV5-1
j_call: TRBJ2-1
d_call: NA
clone_size: NA

cdr3_aa: SVVGLATDTQY
v_call: TRBV29-1
j_call: TRBJ2-3
d_call: TRBD2
clone_size: NA

cdr3_aa: ASRRDLRGTQY
v_call: TRBV5-8
j_call: TRBJ2-3
d_call: NA
clone_size: NA